This T cell receptor beta chain was retrieved from a study of T-cell reconstitution after alpha-beta-depleted transplantation in children (dated by TCRdb to the mid-2010s). Concerning the study at large: T-cell immune reconstitution after TCRalphabeta/CD19-depleted allogeneic hematopoietic cell transplantation in children was quantitatively tracked in the study by means of TCR repertoire profiling. Broader findings and caveats from the paper: Hyperexpanded clone frequencies declined over subsequent months; after one year, T-cell counts and TCRbeta diversity were mostly attributed to newly produced T cells. The apparently early alphabetaT-cell count recovery about two months after transplant was reportedly dependent on only several hundred rapidly expanded clones derived from non-depleted graft cells. In some patients, high TCRbeta diversity at day 60 was attributed to recipient T cells and intrathymic progenitors that had survived conditioning.

On this clonotype: Its antigen is still unknown. No base-level quality is on record; no much larger clone is a single base apart.

CDR3 length: 14 amino acids, cysteine to phenylalanine. CDR3 DNA only is kept here, 42 bases in frame from base 1. From a lookup of the germline V gene, CDR1 and CDR2 are SGHTA and FQGNSA. Trimmed from V: 4 bases; trimmed from J: 4 bases; junction bases lacking a gene match: 5. Library preparation was by PCR. Instrument used: Illumina HiSeq 2500. TCR libraries were prepared with molecular barcoding, using unique molecular identifiers to normalize TCRbeta repertoire quantification. TCRdb itself trimmed the public reads at Q25 with fastp, ran MiXCR and retained productive beta chains. Each record represents a unique CDR3 protein, reported with the most common genes and DNA among its rows. The sample yields some 550,000 distinct CDR3 sequences; around 23% were counted once. The ten top clones hold 11% to 15% of the sample. What this sample's treatment or condition label stands for: allogeneic hematopoietic cell transplantation with graft depleted of TCRalphabeta T cells and CD19 B cells. The transplant recipients were children given TCRalphabeta/CD19-depleted allogeneic hematopoietic cell grafts.

Rearrangement joined TRBV7-2 to TRBJ2-7, with 9 junctional bases fitting TRBD1. This sequence originates from a boy under two years old who had a stem cell transplant for acute myeloid leukemia, so the T cells may come from the graft donor. The material was PBMCs, mostly from graft donor cells, obtained 360 days after TCRalphabeta/CD19-depleted stem cell transplant. The DNA reads as follows: TGTGCCAGCAGCTCGGACAGGGGATGGTACGAGCAGTACTTC. This yields the protein CASSSDRGWYEQYF.